Following are 12 T cell receptor beta chains from one sample sequenced in a study of regulatory T cells in long-lasting Graves disease. Arm-PCR of CDR3 regions with iRepertoire HTBI primers generated TCR beta libraries. TCRdb re-derived calls from the multiplex PCR reads in MiXCR, one entry per CDR3 protein. The sample lists more than 450,000 distinct CDR3 sequences, 12% occurring once. The time point was: newly diagnosed GD, antithyroid drugs for less than 3 months. PBMC RNA served as the TCR library source. These sequences were also reported in another study, on T cells in Graves' hyperthyroidism and ophthalmopathy.

The specimen comprised peripheral blood mononuclear cells (PBMCs), sampled at new diagnosis, from a patient treated with antithyroid drugs. The receptors originated from a woman aged 25 to 45 with Graves disease.

Worth noting for this clonotype: This likely reflects a read error, since a far larger clone is one base away. J is TRBJ2-3 and V is TRBV27; 13 nucleotides agree with TRBD2. The J call may be incorrect, as the DNA end agrees better with TRBJ2-7. Germline CDR1 reads MNHEY; CDR2 reads SMNVEV (reference sequence). The CDR3 has 16 residues. CDR3 DNA: TGTGCCAGCAGTTCAATGACTAGCGGGAGGAGCTACGAGCAGTACTTC. This gives the protein CASSSMTSGRSYEQYF.

The V call is TRBV25-1, the J call TRBJ2-1, with 14 bases identical to TRBD2. Germline CDR1 is MGHDK and CDR2 is SYGVNS. The CDR3 is made up of 17 amino acids. The junction had 5 bases not matched to a gene; V was cut back by 0 bases and J by 7 bases. This CDR3 is CASSEYGTSGRPNEQFF. The CDR3, as DNA: TGTGCCAGCAGTGAATACGGGACTAGCGGGAGACCAAATGAGCAGTTCTTC.

This clonotype was observed at least ten times. V usage is TRBV27 and J usage is TRBJ1-6; unclear D gene. V lost 8 bases to trimming and J lost 12 bases, with 20 bases between them. CDR3 length: 14 amino acids. Germline V gene data show CDR1 as MNHEY and CDR2 as SMNVEV (reference sequence). The CDR3 loop reads CASSMRDSSRPLHF. Here the CDR3 DNA reads TGTGCCAGCTCGATGAGGGATTCTTCTAGACCCCTCCACTTT.

This clonotype was detected only a few times. V is TRBV20-1 and J is TRBJ2-6, with 7 bases matching TRBD1. The CDR3 is 17 amino acids. The trim removed 4 bases at V and 1 base at J, leaving 10 bases unmatched. CDR1 and CDR2 from the germline V gene are DFQATT and SNEGSKA (reference sequence). This CDR3 is CSATKTGYYSGANVLTF. CDR3 in DNA: TGCAGTGCTACAAAGACAGGGTACTATTCTGGGGCCAACGTCCTGACTTTC.

This clonotype was detected many times. V is TRBV2 and J is TRBJ1-1, with 8 bases aligning to TRBD1. CDR1 is SNHLY and CDR2 is FYNNEI in the germline V gene. CDR3 length: 17 amino acids. J was trimmed by 1 base and V by 5 bases; bases with no gene match: 12. CDR3 DNA sequence: TGTGCCAGCAGTTCTTGGCTGACAGGGGCGACGAACACTGAAGCTTTCTTT. This codes for CASSSWLTGATNTEAFF.

In this sample, this clonotype turned up many times. V is TRBV19 and J is TRBJ2-1; the D call may be TRBD1 or TRBD2 (5 bases each). Germline V gene sequence: CDR1 LNHDA, CDR2 SQIVND (reference sequence). V lost 4 bases and J 8 bases, leaving 18 bases between the germline ends. This CDR3 is built from 15 residues. CDR3 protein: CASSTGPGNGDEQFF. CDR3 DNA sequence: TGTGCCAGTAGTACAGGGCCGGGGAATGGCGATGAGCAGTTCTTC.

This clonotype has a handful of counts. V usage is TRBV12-3 or TRBV12-4 and J usage is TRBJ2-5; D is possibly TRBD1 (6 bases). The V gene lost 6 bases and the J gene lost 1 base, with 12 bases spanning the gap. This CDR3 contains 14 residues. The CDR3 region has the DNA TGTGCCAGCAGACGAGGACAGCTCCAAGAGACCCAGTACTTC. It codes for CASRRGQLQETQYF.

This sequence joins TRBV2 and TRBJ2-2, with D unresolved. The CDR3 extends over 14 amino acids. The germline gives CDR1 SNHLY, CDR2 FYNNEI. V lost 4 bases and J 5 bases, leaving 11 bases between the germline ends. The CDR3 DNA sequence: TGTGCCAGCAGTGGGGAATCTGTGACCGGGGAGCTGTTTTTT. Its protein product is CASSGESVTGELFF.

V usage is TRBV7-9 and J usage is TRBJ1-2, with 8 bases fitting TRBD1. This CDR3 contains 13 residues. Trimming at V came to 5 bases and at J to 8 bases, leaving 7 bases not matched to a gene. Germline V gene lookup returns CDR1 SEHNR and CDR2 FQNEAQ (reference sequence). The CDR3: CASSATGEGGYTF. As DNA, the CDR3 is TGTGCCAGCAGCGCGACAGGGGAAGGAGGCTACACCTTC.

This clonotype was counted many times. V is TRBV6-2 or TRBV6-3 and J is TRBJ2-7; weak D call: TRBD2 (6 bases). Germline values: CDR1 MNHEY, CDR2 SVGEGT. The CDR3 sequence is 16 residues long. Trimming pared 5 bases from V and 0 bases from J, leaving 17 bases between. This CDR3 is CASSDGLGGGSYEQYF. In DNA form, the CDR3 reads TGTGCCAGCAGTGATGGTCTTGGGGGAGGCTCCTACGAGCAGTACTTC.

This clonotype has ten or more counts. The J gene is TRBJ1-5, the V gene TRBV3-1; D is unresolved. CDR1 and CDR2 (germline): LGHDT, YNNKEL (reference sequence). The CDR3 covers 12 residues. V lost 2 bases and J lost 6, with 5 bases in between. Here the CDR3 DNA reads TGTGCCAGCAGCCAAAGTGGTCAGCCCCAGCATTTT. Residues: CASSQSGQPQHF.

This clonotype came up a few times. The chain carries TRBV5-1 and TRBJ2-3, with 9 bases aligning to TRBD1. The ends lost 4 bases at V and 4 bases at J; junction bases unmatched: 7. Germline CDR1 is SGHRS and CDR2 is YFSETQ. CDR3 length: 15 amino acids. The CDR3 protein is CASSHDRQGADTQYF. In DNA form, the CDR3 reads TGCGCCAGCAGCCACGATCGACAGGGGGCAGATACGCAGTATTTT.